Sequencing of this T cell receptor beta chain was carried out in a study of Ad26.COV2.S vaccination and SARS-CoV-2 variants. Study outcomes and limitations: Post-vaccination spike-specific CD8+ and CD4+ T cell responses reportedly had substantial breadth.

In the case of this clone: Its antigen is currently unknown.

Trimming removed 0 bases from V and 3 bases from J, with 12 bases in between. Germline V lookup: CDR1 SGHRS, CDR2 YFSETQ. The CDR3 runs 15 residues. The method was immunoSEQ multiplex PCR; TCRdb's version includes in-frame clones alone and lacks a portion of them. The data show about 400,000 clones, around nine tenths seen once. Regarding treatment: around 19 received Ad26.COV2.S at low or high dose, single or two shots; about 5 received placebo; per-sample allocation not given. Material that was analyzed had been drawn on day 63 after the first vaccine or placebo injection. This clonotype was obtained from a person aged 18-60 years who received the Ad26.COV2.S COVID-19 vaccine or a placebo. Sequences were derived from peripheral blood, sampled in a trial of Ad26.COV2.S vaccine versus placebo. The J gene is TRBJ2-5, the V gene TRBV5-1; D might be TRBD2 (6 bases). The CDR3 bases are TGCGCCAGCAGCTTGGCCGGTAGGAGGGAAGAGACCCAGTACTTC. This translates into CASSLAGRREETQYF.